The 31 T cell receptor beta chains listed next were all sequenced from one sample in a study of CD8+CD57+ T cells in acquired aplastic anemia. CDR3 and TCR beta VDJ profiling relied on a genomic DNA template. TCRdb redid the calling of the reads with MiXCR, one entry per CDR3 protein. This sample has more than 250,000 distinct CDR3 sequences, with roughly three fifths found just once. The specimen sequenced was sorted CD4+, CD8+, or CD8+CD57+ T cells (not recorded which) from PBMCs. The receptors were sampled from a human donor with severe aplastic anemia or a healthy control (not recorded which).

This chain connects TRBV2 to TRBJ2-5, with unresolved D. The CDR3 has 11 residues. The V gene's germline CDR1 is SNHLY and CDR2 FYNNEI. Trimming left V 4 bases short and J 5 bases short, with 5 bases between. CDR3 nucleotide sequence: TGTGCCAGCAGTGGGTGGGAGACCCAGTACTTC. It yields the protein CASSGWETQYF.

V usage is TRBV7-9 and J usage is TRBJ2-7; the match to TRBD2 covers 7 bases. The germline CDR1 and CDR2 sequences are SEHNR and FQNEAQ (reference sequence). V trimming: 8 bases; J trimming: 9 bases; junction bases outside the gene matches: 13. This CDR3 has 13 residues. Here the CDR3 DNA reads TGTGCCAGCGAGGCGGGAGAGTCTGGTGGGCAGTACTTC. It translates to CASEAGESGGQYF.

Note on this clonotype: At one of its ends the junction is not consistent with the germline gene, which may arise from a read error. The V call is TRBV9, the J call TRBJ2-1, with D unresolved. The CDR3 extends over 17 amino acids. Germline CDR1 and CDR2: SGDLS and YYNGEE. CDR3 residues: CATSRDLRPGRYNEQFF. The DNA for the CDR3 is TGTGCCACCAGCAGAGATCTTAGGCCTGGACGGTACAATGAGCAGTTCTTC.

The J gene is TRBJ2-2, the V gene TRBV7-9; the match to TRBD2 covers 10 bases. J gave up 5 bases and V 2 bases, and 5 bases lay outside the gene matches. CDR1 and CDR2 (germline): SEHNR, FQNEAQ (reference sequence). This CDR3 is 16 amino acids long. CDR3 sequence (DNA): TGTGCCAGCAGCTTAAGGTCTAGCGGGGGAACCGGGGAGCTGTTTTTT. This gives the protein CASSLRSSGGTGELFF.

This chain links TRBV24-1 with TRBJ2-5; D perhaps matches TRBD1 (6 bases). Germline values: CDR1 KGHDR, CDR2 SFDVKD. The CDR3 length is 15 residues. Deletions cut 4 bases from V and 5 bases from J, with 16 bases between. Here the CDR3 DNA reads TGTGCCACCAGTGACGCCAGGGGATCGGGGGAGACCCAGTACTTC. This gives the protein CATSDARGSGETQYF.

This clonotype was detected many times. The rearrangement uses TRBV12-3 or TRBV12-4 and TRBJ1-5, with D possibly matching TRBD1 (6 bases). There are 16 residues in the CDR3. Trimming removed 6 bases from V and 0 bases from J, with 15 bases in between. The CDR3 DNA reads TGTGCCAGCAGGGGGGCGCGGGCGTATAGCAATCAGCCCCAGCATTTT. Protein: CASRGARAYSNQPQHF.

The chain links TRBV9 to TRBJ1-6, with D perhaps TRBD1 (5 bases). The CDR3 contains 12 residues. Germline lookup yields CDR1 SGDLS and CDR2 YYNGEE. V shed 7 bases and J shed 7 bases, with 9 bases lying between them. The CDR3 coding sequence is TGTGCCAGCGCAGGGACGAATTCACCCCTCCACTTT. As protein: CASAGTNSPLHF.

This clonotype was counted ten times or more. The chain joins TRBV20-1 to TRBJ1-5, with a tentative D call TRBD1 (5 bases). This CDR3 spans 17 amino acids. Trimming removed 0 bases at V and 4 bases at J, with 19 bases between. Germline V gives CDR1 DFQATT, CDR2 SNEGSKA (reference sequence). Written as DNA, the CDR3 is TGCAGTGCTAGAGATCCGGGAGGGGACCTGGGGAATCAGCCCCAGCATTTT. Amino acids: CSARDPGGDLGNQPQHF.

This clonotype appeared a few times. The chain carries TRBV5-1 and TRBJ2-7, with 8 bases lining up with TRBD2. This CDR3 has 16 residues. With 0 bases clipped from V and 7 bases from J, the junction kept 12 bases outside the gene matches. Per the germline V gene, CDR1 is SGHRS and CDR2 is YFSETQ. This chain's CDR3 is CASSLETGGPGFEQYF. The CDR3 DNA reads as TGCGCCAGCAGCTTGGAAACGGGAGGGCCAGGTTTTGAGCAGTACTTC. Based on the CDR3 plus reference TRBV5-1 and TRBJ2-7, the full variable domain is KAGVTQTPRYLIKTRGQQVTLSCSPISGHRSVSWYQQTPGQGLQFLFEYFSETQRNKGNFPGRFSGRQFSNSRSEMNVSTLELGDSALYLCASSLETGGPGFEQYFGPGTRLTVT.

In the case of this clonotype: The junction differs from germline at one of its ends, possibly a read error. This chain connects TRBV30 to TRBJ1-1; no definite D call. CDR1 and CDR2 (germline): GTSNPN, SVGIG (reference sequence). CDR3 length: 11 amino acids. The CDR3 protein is CAWGRTTGAFF. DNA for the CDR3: TGTGCCTGGGGGAGGACTACTGGAGCTTTCTTT. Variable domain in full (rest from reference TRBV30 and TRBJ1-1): SQTIHQWPATLVQPVGSPLSLECTVEGTSNPNLYWYRQAAGRGLQLLFYSVGIGQISSEVPQNLSASRPQDRQFILSSKKLLLSDSGFYLCAWGRTTGAFFGQGTRLTVV.

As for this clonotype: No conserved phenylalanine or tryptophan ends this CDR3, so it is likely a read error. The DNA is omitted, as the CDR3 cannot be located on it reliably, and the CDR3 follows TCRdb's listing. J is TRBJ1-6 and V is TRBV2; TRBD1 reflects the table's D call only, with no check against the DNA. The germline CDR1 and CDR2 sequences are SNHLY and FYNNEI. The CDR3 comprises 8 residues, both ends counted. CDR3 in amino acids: CASSEDPG.

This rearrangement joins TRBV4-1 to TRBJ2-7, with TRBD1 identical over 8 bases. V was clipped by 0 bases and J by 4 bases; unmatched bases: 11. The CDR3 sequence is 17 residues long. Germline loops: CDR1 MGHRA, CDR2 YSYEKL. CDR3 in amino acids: CASSQDDFQGARYEQYF. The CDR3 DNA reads TGCGCCAGCAGCCAAGATGATTTTCAGGGGGCGCGGTACGAGCAGTACTTC.

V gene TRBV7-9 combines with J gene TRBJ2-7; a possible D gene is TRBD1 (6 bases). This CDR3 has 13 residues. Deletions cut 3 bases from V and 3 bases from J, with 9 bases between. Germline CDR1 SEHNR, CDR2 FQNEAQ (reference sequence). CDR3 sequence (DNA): TGTGCCAGCAGCTTCATGGACAGCTACGAGCAGTACTTC. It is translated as CASSFMDSYEQYF.

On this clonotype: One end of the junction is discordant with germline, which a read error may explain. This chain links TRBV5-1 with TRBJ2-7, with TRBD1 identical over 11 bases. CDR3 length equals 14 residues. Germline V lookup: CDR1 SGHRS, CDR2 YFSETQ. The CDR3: CASSWGDRGNEQYF. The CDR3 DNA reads TGTGCCAGCAGCTGGGGGGACAGGGGGAACGAGCAGTACTTC. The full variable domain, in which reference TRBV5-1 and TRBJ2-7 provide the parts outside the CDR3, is KAGVTQTPRYLIKTRGQQVTLSCSPISGHRSVSWYQQTPGQGLQFLFEYFSETQRNKGNFPGRFSGRQFSNSRSEMNVSTLELGDSALYLCASSWGDRGNEQYFGPGTRLTVT.

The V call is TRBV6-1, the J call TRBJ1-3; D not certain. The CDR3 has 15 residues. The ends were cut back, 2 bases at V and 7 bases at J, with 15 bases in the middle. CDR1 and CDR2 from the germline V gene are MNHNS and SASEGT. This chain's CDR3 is CASSEILGRGNTIYF. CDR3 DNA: TGTGCCAGCAGTGAAATTCTCGGGCGAGGGAACACCATATATTTT.

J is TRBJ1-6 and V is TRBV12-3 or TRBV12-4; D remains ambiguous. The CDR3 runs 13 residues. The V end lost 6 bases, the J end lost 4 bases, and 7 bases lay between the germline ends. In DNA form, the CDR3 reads TGTGCCAGCAGCACGGATTATAATTCACCCCTCCACTTT. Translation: CASSTDYNSPLHF.

CDR3 bases: TGCAGCGTCCGACGGGTGGTAAGGGGAGATGAAGCTTTCTTT. It yields the protein CSVRRVVRGDEAFF. The J gene is TRBJ1-1, the V gene TRBV29-1; TRBD1 is a possible D gene (5 bases). The CDR3 has 14 amino acids. V lost 6 bases to trimming and J lost 7 bases, with 21 bases between them. Per the germline V gene, CDR1 is SQVTM and CDR2 is ANQGSEA.

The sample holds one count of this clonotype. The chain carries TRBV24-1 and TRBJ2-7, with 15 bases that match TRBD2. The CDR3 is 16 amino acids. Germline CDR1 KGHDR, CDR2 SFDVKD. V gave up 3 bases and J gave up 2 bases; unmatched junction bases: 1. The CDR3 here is CATSDGLAGGTYEQYF. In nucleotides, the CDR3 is TGTGCCACCAGTGATGGACTAGCGGGGGGGACCTACGAGCAGTACTTC.

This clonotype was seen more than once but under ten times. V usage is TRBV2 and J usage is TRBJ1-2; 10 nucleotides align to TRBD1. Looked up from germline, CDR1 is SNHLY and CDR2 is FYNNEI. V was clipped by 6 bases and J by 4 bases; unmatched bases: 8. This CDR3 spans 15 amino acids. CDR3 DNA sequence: TGTGCCAGCAGCGCCGGACAGGGGGGGTCCTATGGCTACACCTTC. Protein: CASSAGQGGSYGYTF.

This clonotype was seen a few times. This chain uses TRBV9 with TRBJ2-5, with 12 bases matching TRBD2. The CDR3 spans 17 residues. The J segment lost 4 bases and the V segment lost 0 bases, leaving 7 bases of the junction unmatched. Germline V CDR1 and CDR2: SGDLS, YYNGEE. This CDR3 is CASSVGRLAGEGETQYF. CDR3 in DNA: TGTGCCAGCAGCGTAGGGAGACTAGCGGGGGAAGGAGAGACCCAGTACTTC.

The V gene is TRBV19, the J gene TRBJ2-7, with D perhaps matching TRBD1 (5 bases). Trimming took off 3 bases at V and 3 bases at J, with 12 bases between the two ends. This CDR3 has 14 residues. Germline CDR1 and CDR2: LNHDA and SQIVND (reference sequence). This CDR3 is CASSIGQGNYEQYF. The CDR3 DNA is TGTGCCAGTAGTATCGGGCAGGGTAACTACGAGCAGTACTTC.

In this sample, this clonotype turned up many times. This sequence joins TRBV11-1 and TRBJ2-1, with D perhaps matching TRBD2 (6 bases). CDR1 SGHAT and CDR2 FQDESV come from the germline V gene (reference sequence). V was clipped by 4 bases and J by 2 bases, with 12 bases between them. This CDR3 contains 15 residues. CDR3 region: CASSSGTFTYNEQFF. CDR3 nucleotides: TGTGCCAGCAGCTCCGGGACTTTCACCTACAATGAGCAGTTCTTC. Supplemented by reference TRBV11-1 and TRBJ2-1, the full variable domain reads EAEVAQSPRYKITEKSQAVAFWCDPISGHATLYWYRQILGQGPELLVQFQDESVVDDSQLPKDRFSAERLKGVDSTLKIQPAELGDSAMYLCASSSGTFTYNEQFFGPGTRLTVL.

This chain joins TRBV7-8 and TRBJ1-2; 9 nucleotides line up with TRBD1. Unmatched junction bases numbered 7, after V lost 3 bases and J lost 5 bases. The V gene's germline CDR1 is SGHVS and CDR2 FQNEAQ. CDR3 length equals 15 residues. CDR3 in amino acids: CASSLGQGVGYGYTF. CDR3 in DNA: TGTGCCAGCAGCTTGGGACAGGGAGTAGGGTATGGCTACACCTTC. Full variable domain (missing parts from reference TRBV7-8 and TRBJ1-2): GAGVSQSPRYKVAKRGQDVALRCDPISGHVSLFWYQQALGQGPEFLTYFQNEAQLDKSGLPSDRFFAERPEGSVSTLKIQRTQQEDSAVYLCASSLGQGVGYGYTFGSGTRLTVV.

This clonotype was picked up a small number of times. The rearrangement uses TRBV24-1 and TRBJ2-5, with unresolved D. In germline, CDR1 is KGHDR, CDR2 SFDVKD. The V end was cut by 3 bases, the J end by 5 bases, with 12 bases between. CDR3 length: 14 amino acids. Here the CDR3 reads CATSDPSRIETQYF. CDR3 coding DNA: TGTGCCACCAGTGATCCCTCTCGGATCGAGACCCAGTACTTC.

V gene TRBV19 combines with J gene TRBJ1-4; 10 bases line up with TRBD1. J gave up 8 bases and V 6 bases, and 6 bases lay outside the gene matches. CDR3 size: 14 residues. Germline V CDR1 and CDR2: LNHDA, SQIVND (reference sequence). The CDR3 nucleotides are TGTGCCAGTAGCCGGGACAGGGGATGGGAAAAACTGTTTTTT. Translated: CASSRDRGWEKLFF. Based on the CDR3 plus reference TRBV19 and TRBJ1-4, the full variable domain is DGGITQSPKYLFRKEGQNVTLSCEQNLNHDAMYWYRQDPGQGLRLIYYSQIVNDFQKGDIAEGYSVSREKKESFPLTVTSAQKNPTAFYLCASSRDRGWEKLFFGSGTQLSVL.

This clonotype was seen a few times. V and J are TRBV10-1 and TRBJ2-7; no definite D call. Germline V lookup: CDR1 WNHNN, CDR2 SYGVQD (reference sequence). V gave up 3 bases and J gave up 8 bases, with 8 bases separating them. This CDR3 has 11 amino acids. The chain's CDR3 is CASSDESQQYF. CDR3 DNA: TGCGCCAGCAGTGATGAGAGCCAGCAGTACTTC.

Here the CDR3 reads CASLIGNTEAFF. CDR3 DNA sequence: TGTGCCAGCTTGATCGGCAACACTGAAGCTTTCTTT. The chain couples TRBV2 to TRBJ1-1; D gene ambiguous. Germline V gene lookup returns CDR1 SNHLY and CDR2 FYNNEI. The CDR3 extends over 12 amino acids. V gave up 8 bases and J gave up 2 bases, with 9 bases separating them. The variable domain in full, completed from reference TRBV2 and TRBJ1-1, reads EPEVTQTPSHQVTQMGQEVILRCVPISNHLYFYWYRQILGQKVEFLVSFYNNEISEKSEIFDDQFSVERPDGSNFTLKIRSTKLEDSAMYFCASLIGNTEAFFGQGTRLTVV.

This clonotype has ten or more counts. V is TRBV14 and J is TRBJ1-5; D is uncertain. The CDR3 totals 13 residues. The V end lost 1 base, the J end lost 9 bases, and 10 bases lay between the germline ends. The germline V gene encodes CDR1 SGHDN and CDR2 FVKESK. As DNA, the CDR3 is TGTGCCAGCAGCCAAGGGGAGGGTCTGCCCCAGCATTTT. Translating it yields CASSQGEGLPQHF.

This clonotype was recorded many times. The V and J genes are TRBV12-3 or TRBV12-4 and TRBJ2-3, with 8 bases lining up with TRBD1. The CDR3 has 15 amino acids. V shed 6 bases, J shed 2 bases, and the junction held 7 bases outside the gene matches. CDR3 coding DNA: TGTGCCAGCAGACCCGGACAGGGCAACACAGATACGCAGTATTTT. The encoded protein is CASRPGQGNTDTQYF.

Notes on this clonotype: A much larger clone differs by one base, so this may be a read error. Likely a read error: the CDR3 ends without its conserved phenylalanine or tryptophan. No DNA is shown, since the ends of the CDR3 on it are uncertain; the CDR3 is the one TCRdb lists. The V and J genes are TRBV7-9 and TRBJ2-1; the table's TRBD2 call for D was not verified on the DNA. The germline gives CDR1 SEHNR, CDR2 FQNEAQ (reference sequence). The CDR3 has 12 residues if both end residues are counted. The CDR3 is CASSAGLAGKFL.

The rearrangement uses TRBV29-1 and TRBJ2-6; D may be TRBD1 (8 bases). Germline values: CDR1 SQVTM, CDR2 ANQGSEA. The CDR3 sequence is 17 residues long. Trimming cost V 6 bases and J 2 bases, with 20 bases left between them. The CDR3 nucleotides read TGCAGCGTACGCACAGTACAGGGGGGGACTGGGGCCAACGTCCTGACTTTC. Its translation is CSVRTVQGGTGANVLTF.